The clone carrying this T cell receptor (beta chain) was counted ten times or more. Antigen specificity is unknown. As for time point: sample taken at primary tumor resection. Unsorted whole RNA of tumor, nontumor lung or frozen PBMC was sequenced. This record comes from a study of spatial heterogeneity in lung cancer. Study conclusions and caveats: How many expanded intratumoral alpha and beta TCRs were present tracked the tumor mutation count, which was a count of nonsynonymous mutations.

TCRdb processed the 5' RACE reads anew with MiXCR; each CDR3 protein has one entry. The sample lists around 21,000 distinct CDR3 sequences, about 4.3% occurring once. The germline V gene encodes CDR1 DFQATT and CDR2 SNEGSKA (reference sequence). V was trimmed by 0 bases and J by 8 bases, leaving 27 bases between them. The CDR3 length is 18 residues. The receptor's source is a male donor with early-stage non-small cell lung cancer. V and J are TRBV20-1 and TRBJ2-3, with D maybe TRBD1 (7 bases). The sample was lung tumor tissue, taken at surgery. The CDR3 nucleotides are TGCAGTGCTAGAGATTCCAGCAGGGGGGTTTATTTATCCGGTACGCAGTATTTT. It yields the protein CSARDSSRGVYLSGTQYF.